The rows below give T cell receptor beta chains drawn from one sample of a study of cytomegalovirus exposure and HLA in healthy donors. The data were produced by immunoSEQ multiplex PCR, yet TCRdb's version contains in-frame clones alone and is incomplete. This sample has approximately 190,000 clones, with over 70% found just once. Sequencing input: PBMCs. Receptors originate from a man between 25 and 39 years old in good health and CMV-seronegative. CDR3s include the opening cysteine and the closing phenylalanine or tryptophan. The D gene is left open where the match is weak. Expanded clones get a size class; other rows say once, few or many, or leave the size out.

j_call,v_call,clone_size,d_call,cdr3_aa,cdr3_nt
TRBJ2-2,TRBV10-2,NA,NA,CASSEPRDRLTGELFF,TGCGCCAGCAGTGAGCCCCGCGACAGGCTCACCGGGGAGCTGTTTTTT
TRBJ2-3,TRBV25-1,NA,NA,CASGLSRGFSTDTQYF,TGTGCCAGCGGCCTCTCCAGGGGATTTAGCACAGATACGCAGTATTTT
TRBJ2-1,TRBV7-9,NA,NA,CASSSSSGYYNEQFF,TGTGCCAGCAGCTCCAGTAGCGGATACTACAATGAGCAGTTCTTC
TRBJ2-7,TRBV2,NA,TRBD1,CASSEGPLTGGGLYEQYF,TGTGCCAGCAGTGAAGGCCCGCTGACAGGGGGAGGCCTCTACGAGCAGTACTTC
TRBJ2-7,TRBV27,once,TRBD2,CASSWSSGYEQYF,TGTGCCAGCAGTTGGTCTAGCGGATACGAGCAGTACTTC
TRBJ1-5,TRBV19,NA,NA,CASSRRRGGSNQPQHF,TGTGCCAGTAGTAGACGTCGTGGAGGCAGCAATCAGCCCCAGCATTTT
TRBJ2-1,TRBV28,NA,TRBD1,CASSSRWTGSISGNEQFF,TGTGCCAGCAGTTCCCGCTGGACAGGGTCAATAAGTGGCAATGAGCAGTTCTTC
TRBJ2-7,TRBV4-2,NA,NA,CASSQTITAGLRTYEQYF,TGTGCCAGCAGCCAAACAATTACAGCGGGCCTAAGGACCTACGAGCAGTACTTC
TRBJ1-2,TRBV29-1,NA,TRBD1,CSVVGQSTNYGYTF,TGCAGCGTTGTGGGACAGAGTACTAACTATGGCTACACCTTC
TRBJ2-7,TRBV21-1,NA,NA,CASSFSKRDEQYF,TGTGCCAGCAGCTTCAGCAAGCGGGACGAGCAGTACTTC
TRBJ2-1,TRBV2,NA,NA,CASSPDWNNEQFF,TGTGCCAGCAGCCCGGACTGGAACAATGAGCAGTTCTTC
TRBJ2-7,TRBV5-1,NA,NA,CASSGQGGYEQYF,TGCGCCAGCAGCGGCCAGGGTGGCTACGAGCAGTACTTC
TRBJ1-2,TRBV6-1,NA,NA,CASSEGGYGYTF,TGTGCCAGCAGTGAGGGAGGATATGGCTACACCTTC
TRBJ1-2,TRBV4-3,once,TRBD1,CASSQRTGGFSGYTF,TGCGCCAGCAGCCAAAGGACAGGGGGCTTCAGTGGCTACACCTTC
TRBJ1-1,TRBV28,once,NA,CASSLDRMVWTEAFF,TGTGCCAGCAGTTTAGACAGGATGGTTTGGACTGAAGCTTTCTTT
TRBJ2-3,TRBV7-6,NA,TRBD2,CASSFRAGGPLTDTQYF,TGTGCCAGCAGCTTCCGCGCGGGAGGGCCTTTAACAGATACGCAGTATTTT
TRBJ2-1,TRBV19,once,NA,CASSAGLILGEQFF,TGTGCCAGTAGTGCGGGACTCATACTCGGTGAGCAGTTCTTC
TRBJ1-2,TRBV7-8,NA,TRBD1,CASSPGTGTNNYGYTF,TGTGCCAGCAGCCCTGGGACAGGAACTAATAACTATGGCTACACCTTC
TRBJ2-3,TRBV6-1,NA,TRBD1,CASSLQGLTDTQYF,TGTGCCAGCAGCTTACAGGGGCTCACAGATACGCAGTATTTT
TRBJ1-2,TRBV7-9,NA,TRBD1,CASRPTGEYGYTF,TGTGCCAGCAGACCGACAGGGGAGTATGGCTACACCTTC
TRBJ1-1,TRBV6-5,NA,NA,CASSIASRNTEAFF,TGTGCCAGCAGTATTGCCTCCAGAAACACTGAAGCTTTCTTT
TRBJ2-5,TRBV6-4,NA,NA,CATSRGQGNQETQYF,TGTGCCACCTCTCGTGGGCAGGGGAATCAAGAGACCCAGTACTTC
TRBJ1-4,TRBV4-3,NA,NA,CASSQVGRGRVLLFF,TGCGCCAGCAGCCAAGTGGGCAGGGGAAGGGTATTACTGTTTTTT
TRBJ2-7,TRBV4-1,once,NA,CASSQAAQALEQYF,TGCGCCAGCAGCCAAGCAGCACAGGCACTCGAGCAGTACTTC
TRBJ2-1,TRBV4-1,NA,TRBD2,CASQGLAGDLYNEQFF,TGCGCCTCCCAGGGACTAGCGGGGGACCTCTACAATGAGCAGTTCTTC
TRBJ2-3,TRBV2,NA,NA,CASRTSTDTQYF,TGTGCCAGCAGGACTAGCACAGATACGCAGTATTTT
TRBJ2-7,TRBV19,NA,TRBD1,CASTPTGINEQYF,TGTGCCAGTACCCCGACAGGGATTAACGAGCAGTACTTC
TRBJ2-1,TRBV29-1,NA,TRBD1,CSAPGQLGGEQFF,TGCAGCGCACCGGGACAGTTAGGGGGTGAGCAGTTCTTC
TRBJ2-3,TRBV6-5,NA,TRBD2,CASSLSGAGTDTQYF,TGTGCCAGCAGTTTAAGCGGGGCAGGCACAGATACGCAGTATTTT
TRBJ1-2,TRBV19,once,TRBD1,CASSTPGTGDGYTF,TGTGCCAGTAGTACTCCCGGGACAGGGGATGGCTACACCTTC
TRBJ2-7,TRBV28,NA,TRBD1,CASMQGARLLDEQYF,TGTGCCAGCATGCAGGGGGCCCGCTTATTGGACGAGCAGTACTTC
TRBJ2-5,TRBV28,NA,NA,CASSLLVRSSQQETQYF,TGTGCCAGCAGTTTATTGGTCCGGTCTAGCCAACAAGAGACCCAGTACTTC
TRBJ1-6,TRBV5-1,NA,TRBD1,CASSWTGGNSPLHF,TGCGCCAGCAGCTGGACAGGCGGGAATTCACCCCTCCACTTT
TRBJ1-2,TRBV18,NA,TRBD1,CASSPESRDSFDGYTF,TGTGCCAGCTCACCAGAGTCCCGGGACAGTTTCGATGGCTACACCTTC
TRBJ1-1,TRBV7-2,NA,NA,CASGRGGAYTEAFF,TGTGCCAGCGGGAGGGGGGGGGCTTACACTGAAGCTTTCTTT
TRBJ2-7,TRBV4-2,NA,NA,CASSQDTERASSYEQYF,TGTGCCAGCAGCCAAGATACGGAGCGGGCGAGCTCCTACGAGCAGTACTTC
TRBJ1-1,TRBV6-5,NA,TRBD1,CASSYSGQGKNTEAFF,TGTGCCAGCAGTTACTCCGGACAGGGGAAGAACACTGAAGCTTTCTTT
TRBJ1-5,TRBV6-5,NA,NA,CASRQDPANNQPQHF,TGTGCCAGCAGACAGGACCCGGCAAACAATCAGCCCCAGCATTTT
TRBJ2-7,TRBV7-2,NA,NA,CASSTRGDEQYF,TGTGCCAGCAGCACCAGGGGGGACGAGCAGTACTTC
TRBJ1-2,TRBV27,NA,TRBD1,CAASLGTDYGYTF,TGTGCCGCCAGCCTTGGGACAGACTATGGCTACACCTTC
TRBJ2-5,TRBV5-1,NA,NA,CASSTRRGAETQYF,TGCGCCAGCAGCACCCGGCGGGGAGCGGAGACCCAGTACTTC
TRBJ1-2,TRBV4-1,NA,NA,CASSRQGRDDYGYTF,TGCGCCAGCAGCCGCCAAGGCAGGGATGACTATGGCTACACCTTC
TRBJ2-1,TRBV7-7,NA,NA,CASSLDGSSYNEQFF,TGTGCTAGCAGCCTAGACGGGAGCTCCTACAATGAGCAGTTCTTC
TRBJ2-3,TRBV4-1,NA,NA,CASSQNQRPDTQYF,TGCGCCAGCAGCCAGAACCAGCGGCCAGATACGCAGTATTTT
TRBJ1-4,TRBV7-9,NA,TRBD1,CSSSPSDRVGEKLFF,TGTTCCAGCAGCCCCTCGGACAGGGTCGGCGAAAAACTGTTTTTT
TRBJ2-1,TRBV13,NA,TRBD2,CASSLSVTSGYNEQFF,TGTGCCAGCAGCTTAAGCGTGACTAGCGGATACAATGAGCAGTTCTTC
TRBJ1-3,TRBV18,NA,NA,CASSPQSGLRVTSGNTIYF,TGTGCCAGCTCACCCCAATCGGGCCTCAGGGTGACATCTGGAAACACCATATATTTT
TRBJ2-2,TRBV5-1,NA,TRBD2,CASSLNGLANTGELFF,TGCGCCAGCAGCCTGAACGGACTAGCGAACACCGGGGAGCTGTTTTTT
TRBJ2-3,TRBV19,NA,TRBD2,CASGLASTDTQYF,TGTGCCAGTGGACTAGCTAGCACAGATACGCAGTATTTT
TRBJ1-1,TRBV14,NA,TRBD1,CASSQRPGQGGGAFF,TGTGCCAGCAGCCAGCGTCCGGGACAGGGCGGTGGAGCTTTCTTT
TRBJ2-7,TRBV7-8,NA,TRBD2,CASSESWGGLPYEQYF,TGTGCCAGCAGCGAATCATGGGGAGGGCTCCCCTACGAGCAGTACTTC
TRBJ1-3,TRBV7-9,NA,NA,CASSLAVGGEENTIYF,TGTGCCAGCAGCTTAGCGGTCGGGGGGGAGGAAAACACCATATATTTT
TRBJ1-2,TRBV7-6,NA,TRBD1,CASSDGTARNYGYTF,TGTGCCAGCTCCGATGGGACAGCCAGAAACTATGGCTACACCTTC